This TCR beta chain was sequenced for a study of blood T cell repertoires in COVID-19. This CDR3 comprises 16 residues. Trimming cost V 6 bases and J 4 bases; bases outside gene matches: 12. Per germline, CDR1 SNHLY and CDR2 FYNNEI. TCRdb's copy holds only in-frame clones and misses some; the assay was immunoSEQ multiplex PCR. The table lists about 480,000 clones, approximately 90% of them singletons. Sequencing used PBMCs or T cells enriched from blood (not recorded which). This sequence was found in an older woman who had recovered from COVID-19. The chain employs TRBV2 and TRBJ2-5; 9 positions match TRBD2. The CDR3 is CASSRSGLAGLETQYF. CDR3 nucleotides: TGTGCCAGCAGCAGGAGTGGCCTAGCGGGGTTAGAGACCCAGTACTTC.